This TCR beta chain was identified in a study of T cell responses to AZD1222 COVID-19 vaccine. Whole-study results and caveats: Researchers report vaccine-associated CD4 TCRs spanning spike, with dominance at 160-218 and 743-854.

Some clones are missing from TCRdb's copy, which holds only in-frame ones; the method was immunoSEQ multiplex PCR. The profile shows approximately 150,000 clones, almost 95% of them singletons. About this clone itself: Its target is unknown.

The CDR3 is made up of 15 amino acids. V lost 7 bases and J 2 bases, leaving 15 bases between the germline ends. Germline CDR1 is MNHEY and CDR2 is SMNVEV (reference sequence). This chain connects TRBV27 to TRBJ1-5, with D possibly matching TRBD1 (6 bases). This receptor was taken from an adult who received the AZD1222 COVID-19 vaccine. The sample in question was peripheral blood, obtained 28 days after the second AZD1222 dose. The CDR3 sequence: CASTPGGAGNQPQHF. The CDR3 coding sequence is TGTGCCAGCACCCCGGGGGGCGCGGGCAATCAGCCCCAGCATTTT.